One sample yielded the 21 T cell receptor beta chains listed below, sequenced in a study of cytomegalovirus exposure and HLA in healthy donors. The PCR used 60 Vbeta and 13 Jbeta primers. TCRdb keeps only in-frame clones here, not all; method: immunoSEQ multiplex PCR. Of 60,000 or so clones detected, 70% to 80% appear once; the ten largest clones hold 2.5% to 3.5%. The specimen was PBMCs. Receptor source: a woman in her thirties or forties in good health and CMV-seropositive.

This clone has only a few counts. This chain joins TRBV6-5 and TRBJ2-7; D perhaps matches TRBD1 (6 bases). The V and J ends lost 8 bases and 2 bases respectively, with 16 bases between them. Germline values: CDR1 MNHEY, CDR2 SVGAGI. The CDR3 extends over 14 amino acids. CDR3 sequence: CASPTNRATYEQYF. The CDR3 DNA is TGTGCCAGCCCTACGAACAGGGCAACCTACGAGCAGTACTTC.

The gene calls are TRBV6-6 and TRBJ2-3, with D perhaps TRBD2 (5 bases). The V and J ends lost 2 bases and 8 bases respectively, with 20 bases between them. Germline-derived CDR1 and CDR2 are MNHNY and SVGAGI (reference sequence). CDR3 length equals 16 residues. CDR3 sequence reads: CASSYRLVEGRSTQYF. The CDR3 nucleotides read TGTGCCAGCAGTTACCGGCTAGTAGAGGGCCGTAGTACGCAGTATTTT.

This clone was seen only a few times. J is TRBJ1-4 and V is TRBV11-2; D remains unclear. CDR1 and CDR2 (germline): SGHAT, FQNNGV. This CDR3 spans 14 amino acids. V lost 6 bases to trimming and J lost 7 bases, with 15 bases between them. The CDR3 DNA is TGTGCCAGCAGGTCACCCGCGGCGGGTGAAAAACTGTTTTTT. It yields the protein CASRSPAAGEKLFF.

This chain uses TRBV19 with TRBJ2-6, with TRBD2 as a possible D gene (6 bases). V was shortened by 3 bases and J by 4 bases, with 16 bases between the two germline ends. This CDR3 spans 17 amino acids. Germline CDR1 reads LNHDA; CDR2 reads SQIVND (reference sequence). The CDR3, as DNA: TGTGCCAGTAGTATCTGGCGGAACGCGGGGGGGGCCAACGTCCTGACTTTC. Translation gives CASSIWRNAGGANVLTF. Full variable domain (remainder filled in from reference TRBV19 and TRBJ2-6): DGGITQSPKYLFRKEGQNVTLSCEQNLNHDAMYWYRQDPGQGLRLIYYSQIVNDFQKGDIAEGYSVSREKKESFPLTVTSAQKNPTAFYLCASSIWRNAGGANVLTFGAGSRLTVL.

This clone was seen a few times. The chain carries TRBV14 and TRBJ1-3, with D possibly being TRBD1 (6 bases). V lost 5 bases, J lost 0 bases, and 11 bases lay in between. The germline V gene has CDR1 SGHDN and CDR2 FVKESK. The CDR3 is made up of 15 amino acids. CDR3 region: CASSTRTVSGNTIYF. The CDR3 nucleotides are TGTGCCAGCAGCACCCGGACAGTCTCTGGAAACACCATATATTTT.

This clone was seen more than once but under ten times. The chain couples TRBV6-5 to TRBJ2-5, with TRBD2 as a possible D gene (5 bases). The better agreement between TRBJ2-7 and the DNA end casts doubt on the J call. The CDR3 totals 14 residues. The germline CDR1 and CDR2 sequences are MNHEY and SVGAGI. CDR3: CASSAGGNLYEQYF. CDR3 in DNA: TGTGCCAGCAGCGCCGGAGGTAACCTCTACGAGCAGTACTTC.

This clone turned up a few times. This chain uses TRBV6-5 with TRBJ2-5, with 7 positions matching TRBD1. Germline V gene data show CDR1 as MNHEY and CDR2 as SVGAGI. Unmatched junction bases numbered 11, after V lost 5 bases and J lost 5 bases. The CDR3 extends over 15 amino acids. CDR3: CASSQNRGLGETQYF. Written as DNA, the CDR3 is TGTGCCAGCAGTCAGAACAGGGGCCTTGGGGAGACCCAGTACTTC.

The rearrangement joins TRBV6-1 to TRBJ1-3; D possibly corresponds to TRBD1 (6 bases). The CDR3 extends over 15 amino acids. CDR1 is MNHNS and CDR2 is SASEGT in the germline V gene. V was cut by 5 bases and J by 0 bases, with 11 bases left in between. The CDR3 reads CASSSGQFSGNTIYF. Here the CDR3 DNA reads TGTGCCAGCAGTTCCGGACAGTTCTCTGGAAACACCATATATTTT.

The chain combines TRBV5-4 with TRBJ2-2, with 9 bases identical to TRBD2. This CDR3 comprises 15 residues. Germline trimming cut 4 bases from V and 0 bases from J; bases unmatched to any gene: 1. Per the germline V gene, CDR1 is SGHNT and CDR2 is YYREEE (reference sequence). CDR3: CASSGTSPNTGELFF. CDR3 sequence (DNA): TGTGCCAGCAGCGGGACTAGCCCGAACACCGGGGAGCTGTTTTTT.

This chain joins TRBV6-5 and TRBJ1-2; no definite D call. The germline V and J ends were trimmed by 2 bases and 7 bases, with 8 bases remaining between them. The CDR3 runs to 12 residues. Germline loops: CDR1 MNHEY, CDR2 SVGAGI. CDR3 sequence (DNA): TGTGCCAGCAGTTACCGCCACGGTGGCTACACCTTC. This codes for CASSYRHGGYTF.

This clone has more than one count but fewer than ten. The chain joins TRBV5-1 to TRBJ2-3, with D unresolved. This CDR3 contains 16 residues. The germline CDR1 and CDR2 sequences are SGHRS and YFSETQ. The ends were cut back, 0 bases at V and 2 bases at J, with 13 bases in the middle. CDR3: CASSLEAAPFTDTQYF. The CDR3 nucleotides read TGCGCCAGCAGCTTGGAGGCGGCTCCTTTCACAGATACGCAGTATTTT.

The CDR3 reads CASSGGQGYYEQYF. DNA for the CDR3: TGTGCCAGTAGTGGCGGACAGGGGTACTACGAGCAGTACTTC. The gene calls are TRBV19 and TRBJ2-7; 9 positions agree with TRBD1. In germline, CDR1 is LNHDA, CDR2 SQIVND (reference sequence). This CDR3 has 14 residues. Trimming removed 5 bases from V and 3 bases from J; junction bases left unmatched: 5.

The V call is TRBV7-2, the J call TRBJ1-1, with TRBD1 as a possible D gene (5 bases). V shed 4 bases and J shed 5 bases, with 17 bases lying between them. Germline V gene sequence: CDR1 SGHTA, CDR2 FQGNSA. CDR3 length: 15 amino acids. This chain's CDR3 is CASSSGISGGTEAFF. DNA for the CDR3: TGTGCCAGCAGCTCCGGTATCTCTGGGGGGACTGAAGCTTTCTTT. Combining the CDR3 with reference TRBV7-2 and TRBJ1-1 gives the whole variable domain GAGVSQSPSNKVTEKGKDVELRCDPISGHTALYWYRQSLGQGLEFLIYFQGNSAPDKSGLPSDRFSAERTGGSVSTLTIQRTQQEDSAVYLCASSSGISGGTEAFFGQGTRLTVV.

This chain uses TRBV18 with TRBJ2-7; D may be TRBD1 (5 bases). Trimming took 2 bases from V and 3 from J, leaving 8 bases between them. The CDR3 is 13 residues long. The V gene's germline CDR1 is KGHSH and CDR2 LQKENI. CDR3 in amino acids: CASSPFDSYEQYF. The CDR3, as DNA: TGTGCCAGCTCACCATTTGACAGCTACGAGCAGTACTTC.

The chain has TRBV4-3 and TRBJ1-2, with 9 bases identical to TRBD1. The CDR3 length is 13 residues. Germline V gene sequence: CDR1 LGHNA, CDR2 YSLEER. V lost 0 bases and J lost 11; bases outside the gene matches: 4. The CDR3 nucleotides are TGCGCCAGCAGCCAAGAGGGGACAGGGTGGTACACCTTC. It encodes CASSQEGTGWYTF.

The chain is built from TRBV19 and TRBJ1-1; 7 bases are shared with TRBD1. CDR1 is LNHDA and CDR2 is SQIVND in the germline V gene (reference sequence). The CDR3 has 14 amino acids. V was clipped by 6 bases and J by 2 bases; unmatched bases: 6. CDR3 DNA: TGTGCCAGTAGAAAGATAGGGGGCAACACTGAAGCTTTCTTT. It yields the protein CASRKIGGNTEAFF.

CDR3 coding DNA: TGTGCCACCAGCAGTGGGAGGAGTATGGGCTACGAGCAGTACTTC. Its translation is CATSSGRSMGYEQYF. This chain uses TRBV15 with TRBJ2-7; weak D call: TRBD2 (6 bases). Germline loops: CDR1 LNHNV, CDR2 YYDKDF (reference sequence). CDR3 length: 15 residues. V lost 3 bases and J 3 bases, leaving 15 bases between the germline ends. Complete variable domain (other parts from reference TRBV15 and TRBJ2-7): DAMVIQNPRYQVTQFGKPVTLSCSQTLNHNVMYWYQQKSSQAPKLLFHYYDKDFNNEADTPDNFQSRRPNTSFCFLDIRSPGLGDTAMYLCATSSGRSMGYEQYFGPGTRLTVT.

In its sample, this clone was seen a few times. The junction departs from the called germline gene at one end, perhaps through a read error. This chain uses TRBV7-9 with TRBJ2-7; D not resolved. CDR3 size: 12 residues. Germline V gene sequence: CDR1 SEHNR, CDR2 FQNEAQ (reference sequence). The CDR3 DNA sequence: TGTTCCAGCAGCCCAGGCCACTACGAGCAGTACTTC. Protein sequence: CSSSPGHYEQYF.

V usage is TRBV5-1 and J usage is TRBJ1-3; possible D gene TRBD1, 6 bases. CDR1 and CDR2 (germline): SGHRS, YFSETQ. Trimming removed 1 base from V and 4 bases from J, with 12 bases in between. This CDR3 has 15 residues. The CDR3 region has the DNA TGCGCCAGCAGCTTGATAACAGGGCCAGGAAACACCATATATTTT. This translates into CASSLITGPGNTIYF.

The chain carries TRBV7-8 and TRBJ2-1; 9 bases agree with TRBD1. Germline trimming cut 3 bases from V and 2 bases from J; bases unmatched to any gene: 5. Germline CDR1 SGHVS, CDR2 FQNEAQ. There are 16 residues in the CDR3. CDR3 DNA sequence: TGTGCCAGCAGCTTGGGGACAGGGCCCCCCTACAATGAGCAGTTCTTC. This sequence encodes CASSLGTGPPYNEQFF.

The chain carries TRBV28 and TRBJ1-3; D perhaps matches TRBD1 (6 bases). V shed 3 bases and J shed 0 bases, with 9 bases lying between them. The germline V gene encodes CDR1 MDHEN and CDR2 SYDVKM. The CDR3 runs to 15 residues. The CDR3 protein is CASSLPTGSGNTIYF. The CDR3, as DNA: TGTGCCAGCAGTTTGCCGACAGGCTCTGGAAACACCATATATTTT. Full variable domain (remainder filled in from reference TRBV28 and TRBJ1-3): DVKVTQSSRYLVKRTGEKVFLECVQDMDHENMFWYRQDPGLGLRLIYFSYDVKMKEKGDIPEGYSVSREKKERFSLILESASTNQTSMYLCASSLPTGSGNTIYFGEGSWLTVV.